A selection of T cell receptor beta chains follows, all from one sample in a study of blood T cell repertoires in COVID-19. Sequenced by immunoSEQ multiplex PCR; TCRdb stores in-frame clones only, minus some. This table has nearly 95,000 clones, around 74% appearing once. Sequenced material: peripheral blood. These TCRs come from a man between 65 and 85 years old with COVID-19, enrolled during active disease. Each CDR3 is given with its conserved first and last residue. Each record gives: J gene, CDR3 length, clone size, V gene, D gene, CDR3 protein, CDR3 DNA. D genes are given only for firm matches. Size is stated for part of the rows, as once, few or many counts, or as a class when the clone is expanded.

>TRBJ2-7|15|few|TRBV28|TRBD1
CASSLSGTASYEQYF
TGTGCCAGCAGTTTATCCGGGACAGCCTCCTACGAGCAGTACTTC
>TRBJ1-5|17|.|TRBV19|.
CASSFLLRDISNQPQHF
TGTGCCAGTAGTTTTCTTTTGAGGGATATAAGCAATCAGCCCCAGCATTTT
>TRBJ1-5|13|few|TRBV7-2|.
CASSPDKHQPQHF
TGTGCCAGCAGCCCTGACAAACATCAGCCCCAGCATTTT
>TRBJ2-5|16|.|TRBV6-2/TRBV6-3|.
CASSYSLATLQETQYF
TGTGCCAGCAGTTACTCCCTAGCGACGTTACAAGAGACCCAGTACTTC
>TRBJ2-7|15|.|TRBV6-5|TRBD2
CASSYSGLAGYEQYF
TGTGCCAGCAGTTACTCAGGGCTAGCGGGGTACGAGCAGTACTTC
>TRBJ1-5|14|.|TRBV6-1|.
CASSETGYNQPQHF
TGTGCCAGCAGTGAAACAGGTTACAATCAGCCCCAGCATTTT
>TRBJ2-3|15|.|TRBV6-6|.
CASSYRPGRTDTQYF
TGTGCCAGCAGTTACCGCCCCGGGAGAACAGATACGCAGTATTTT
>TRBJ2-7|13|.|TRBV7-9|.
CASSQLSPYEQYF
TGTGCCAGCAGCCAACTATCCCCCTACGAGCAGTACTTC
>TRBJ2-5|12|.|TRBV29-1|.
CSVKTIVETQYF
TGCAGCGTTAAGACTATTGTGGAGACCCAGTACTTC
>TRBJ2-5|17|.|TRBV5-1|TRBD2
CASSLGLAGAGAETQYF
TGCGCCAGCAGCTTAGGACTAGCGGGAGCTGGTGCGGAGACCCAGTACTTC
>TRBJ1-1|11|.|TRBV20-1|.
CSLQGWSEAFF
TGCAGTCTACAGGGATGGTCTGAAGCTTTCTTT
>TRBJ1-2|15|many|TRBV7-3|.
CASSLSGQNRDGYTF
TGTGCCAGCAGCTTAAGTGGCCAGAACAGGGATGGCTACACCTTC
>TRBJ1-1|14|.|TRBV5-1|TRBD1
CASSPRQGEVEAFF
TGCGCCAGCAGCCCCCGACAGGGGGAGGTGGAAGCTTTCTTT